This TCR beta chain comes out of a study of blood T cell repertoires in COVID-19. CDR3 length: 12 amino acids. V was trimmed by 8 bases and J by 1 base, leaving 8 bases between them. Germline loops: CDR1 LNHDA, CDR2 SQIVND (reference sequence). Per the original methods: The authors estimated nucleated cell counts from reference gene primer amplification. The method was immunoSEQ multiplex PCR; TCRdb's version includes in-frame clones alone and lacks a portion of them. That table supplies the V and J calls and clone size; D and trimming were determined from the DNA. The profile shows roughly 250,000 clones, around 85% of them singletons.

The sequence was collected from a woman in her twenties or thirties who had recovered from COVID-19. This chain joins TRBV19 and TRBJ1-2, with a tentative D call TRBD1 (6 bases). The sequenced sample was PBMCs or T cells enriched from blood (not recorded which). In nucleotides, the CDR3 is TGTGCCAGTGGGACACTTAACTATGGCTACACCTTC. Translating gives CASGTLNYGYTF.